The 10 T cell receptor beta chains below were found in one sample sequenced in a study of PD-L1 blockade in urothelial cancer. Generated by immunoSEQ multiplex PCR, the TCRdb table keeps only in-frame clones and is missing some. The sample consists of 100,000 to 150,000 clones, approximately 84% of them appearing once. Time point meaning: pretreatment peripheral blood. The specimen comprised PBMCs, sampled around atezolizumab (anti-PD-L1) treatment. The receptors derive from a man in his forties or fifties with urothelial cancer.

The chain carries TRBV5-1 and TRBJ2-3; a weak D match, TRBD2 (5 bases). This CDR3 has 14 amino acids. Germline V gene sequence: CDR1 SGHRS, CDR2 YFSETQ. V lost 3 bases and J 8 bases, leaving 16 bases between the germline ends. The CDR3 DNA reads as TGCGCCAGCAGCTCCACTAGTGCCCCCGGTACGCAGTATTTT. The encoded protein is CASSSTSAPGTQYF. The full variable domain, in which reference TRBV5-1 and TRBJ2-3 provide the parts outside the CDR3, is KAGVTQTPRYLIKTRGQQVTLSCSPISGHRSVSWYQQTPGQGLQFLFEYFSETQRNKGNFPGRFSGRQFSNSRSEMNVSTLELGDSALYLCASSSTSAPGTQYFGPGTRLTVL.

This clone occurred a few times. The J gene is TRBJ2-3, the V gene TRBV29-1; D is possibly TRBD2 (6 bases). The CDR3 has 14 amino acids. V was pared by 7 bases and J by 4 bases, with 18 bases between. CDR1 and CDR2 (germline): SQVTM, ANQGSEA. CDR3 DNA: TGCAGCGCTTACCCGGGGGTAATAGCAGATACGCAGTATTTT. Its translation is CSAYPGVIADTQYF.

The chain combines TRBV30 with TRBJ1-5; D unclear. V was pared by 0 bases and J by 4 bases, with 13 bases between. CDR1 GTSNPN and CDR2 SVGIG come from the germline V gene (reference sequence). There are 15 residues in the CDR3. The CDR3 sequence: CAWSVLDGGNQPQHF. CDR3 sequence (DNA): TGTGCCTGGAGTGTTCTGGACGGAGGAAATCAGCCCCAGCATTTT.

CDR3 in amino acids: CASRRDTTNSPLHF. As DNA, the CDR3 is TGTGCCAGCAGACGGGACACCACAAATTCACCCCTCCACTTT. The gene calls are TRBV28 and TRBJ1-6, with D possibly matching TRBD1 (6 bases). Trimming left V 6 bases short and J 7 bases short, with 13 bases between. The CDR3 loop spans 14 amino acids. CDR1 MDHEN and CDR2 SYDVKM come from the germline V gene.

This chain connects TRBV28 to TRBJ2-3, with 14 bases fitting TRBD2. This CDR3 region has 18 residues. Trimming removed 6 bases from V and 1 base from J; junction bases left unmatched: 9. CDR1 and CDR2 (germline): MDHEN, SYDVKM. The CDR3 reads CASSPAGTSGSRTDTQYF. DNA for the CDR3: TGTGCCAGCAGCCCAGCGGGGACTAGCGGGAGTCGCACAGATACGCAGTATTTT. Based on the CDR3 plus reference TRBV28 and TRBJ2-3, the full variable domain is DVKVTQSSRYLVKRTGEKVFLECVQDMDHENMFWYRQDPGLGLRLIYFSYDVKMKEKGDIPEGYSVSREKKERFSLILESASTNQTSMYLCASSPAGTSGSRTDTQYFGPGTRLTVL.

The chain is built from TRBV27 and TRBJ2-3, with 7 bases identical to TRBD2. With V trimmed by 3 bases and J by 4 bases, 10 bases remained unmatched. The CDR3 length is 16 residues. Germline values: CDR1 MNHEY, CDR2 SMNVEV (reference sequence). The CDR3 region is CASSLGGGSAADTQYF. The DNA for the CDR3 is TGTGCCAGCAGTTTGGGTGGCGGGAGCGCCGCAGATACGCAGTATTTT.

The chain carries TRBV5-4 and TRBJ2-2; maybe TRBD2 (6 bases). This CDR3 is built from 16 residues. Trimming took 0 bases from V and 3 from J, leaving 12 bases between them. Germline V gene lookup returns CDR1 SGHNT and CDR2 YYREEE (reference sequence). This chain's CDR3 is CASSLGDWSYTGELFF. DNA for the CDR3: TGTGCCAGCAGCTTGGGGGACTGGTCGTACACCGGGGAGCTGTTTTTT.

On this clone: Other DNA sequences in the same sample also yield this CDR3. CDR3 DNA sequence: TGTGCCAGCAGTGACAGTTCCGGGGGGAACACTGAAGCTTTCTTT. Translating gives CASSDSSGGNTEAFF. V and J are TRBV6-4 and TRBJ1-1, with a possible D match to TRBD1 (5 bases). Per the germline V gene, CDR1 is MRHNA and CDR2 is SNTAGT. The CDR3 has 15 residues. V was clipped by 2 bases and J by 1 base, with 11 bases between them.

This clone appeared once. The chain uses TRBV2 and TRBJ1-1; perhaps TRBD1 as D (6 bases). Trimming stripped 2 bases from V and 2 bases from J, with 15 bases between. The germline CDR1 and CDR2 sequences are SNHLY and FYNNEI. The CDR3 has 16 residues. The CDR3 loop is CASSEQGAGVNTEAFF. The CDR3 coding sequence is TGTGCCAGCAGTGAACAAGGCGCAGGGGTTAACACTGAAGCTTTCTTT.

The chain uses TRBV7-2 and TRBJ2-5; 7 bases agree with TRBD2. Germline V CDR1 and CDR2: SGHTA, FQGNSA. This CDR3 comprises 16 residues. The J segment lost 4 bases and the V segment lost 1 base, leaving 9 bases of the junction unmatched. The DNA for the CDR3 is TGTGCCAGCAGCTTAGGCCTCGCGGGGGTTGGAGAGACCCAGTACTTC. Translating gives CASSLGLAGVGETQYF.